This T cell receptor beta chain was captured in a study of blood T cell repertoires in COVID-19. Study-wide context: PBMCs, B-cell-depleted T cells, or T cells were the source of the cDNA or gDNA that made up the material.

This clone was observed once. The method was immunoSEQ multiplex PCR; TCRdb's version includes in-frame clones alone and lacks a portion of them. The data hold around 240,000 clones, with roughly 88% observed a single time. Germline CDR1 reads SGHNT; CDR2 reads YYREEE (reference sequence). CDR3 length equals 19 residues. Trimming cost V 4 bases and J 1 base; bases outside gene matches: 14. Recovered Cohort 3 donors showed two negative PCRs, clearance, or symptom resolution. Material for sequencing was PBMCs or T cells enriched from blood (not recorded which). The rearrangement joins TRBV5-4 to TRBJ1-5; 10 bases match TRBD1. The sequence was collected from a woman between 50 and 59 years old who had recovered from COVID-19. CDR3 residues: CASSALRDRGEVSNQPQHF. The CDR3 coding sequence is TGTGCCAGCAGCGCCCTCCGGGACAGGGGTGAGGTAAGCAATCAGCCCCAGCATTTT.